This is a list of T cell receptor beta chains from one sample in a study of T cells in Graves' hyperthyroidism and ophthalmopathy. One entry per CDR3 protein results from TCRdb running MiXCR on the multiplex PCR reads. The sample records 600,000 to 650,000 distinct CDR3 sequences, 16% being singletons. Sequences were obtained from blood. The receptors derive from a woman aged 25 to 39 with Graves' hyperthyroidism. Each CDR3 is given with its conserved first and last residue. The order of the fields is J gene, V gene, clone size, D gene, CDR3 DNA, CDR3 protein. A D gene is named only where the DNA matches it firmly. Only some rows state a clone size, as once, few, many or a class for expanded clones.

TRBJ2-2,TRBV19,.,.,TGTGCCTCCCTCGGCAGTCCATTTTACACCGGGGAGCTGTTTTTT,CASLGSPFYTGELFF
TRBJ2-7,TRBV27,few,.,TGTGCCAGCAGCCCAGGACGGACGACATACGAGCAGTACTTC,CASSPGRTTYEQYF
TRBJ1-5,TRBV20-1,few,.,TGCAGTGCTAGAGATCCGGGGCGTCAGCCCCAGCATTTT,CSARDPGRQPQHF
TRBJ2-4,TRBV28,many,.,TGTGCCAGCAGTTTATATGGGGAGAGCATTCAGTACTTC,CASSLYGESIQYF
TRBJ2-5,TRBV19,few,.,TGTGCCAGTAGTATCATAGAGAAAGAGACCCAGTACTTC,CASSIIEKETQYF
TRBJ1-1,TRBV7-2,few,.,TGTGCCAGCAGCTTAGCGTTTGGACAGTACCCTACCGAAGCTTTCTTT,CASSLAFGQYPTEAFF
TRBJ2-7,TRBV28,.,TRBD2,TGTGCCAGCACTAGCGGCTCCTACGAGCAGTACTTC,CASTSGSYEQYF
TRBJ2-3,TRBV6-2/TRBV6-3,many,.,TGTGCCAGCAGTTACTCATGGGGATCGACAGATACGCAGTATTTT,CASSYSWGSTDTQYF
TRBJ1-3,TRBV28,few,.,TGTGCCAGCATTCCTAACGGGGAGCCTGGAAACACCATATATTTT,CASIPNGEPGNTIYF
TRBJ1-1,TRBV7-9,.,.,TGTGCCAGCAGCTTCGCTGAAGCTTTCTTT,CASSFAEAFF
TRBJ2-3,TRBV10-3,.,.,TGTGCCATCAGTGGCTTCACAGATACGCAGTATTTT,CAISGFTDTQYF
TRBJ1-4,TRBV28,.,.,TGTGCCAGCAGCACCCCCGCAGACAACAATGAAAAACTGTTTTTT,CASSTPADNNEKLFF
TRBJ2-5,TRBV11-2,many,.,TGTGCCAGCAGCTTAGAGGGACAACAAAGTGAGACCCAGTACTTC,CASSLEGQQSETQYF
TRBJ2-1,TRBV20-1,many,TRBD2,TGCAGTGCTAGAGGTCCGACTAGCGGCAACCATGAGCAGTTCTTC,CSARGPTSGNHEQFF
TRBJ2-5,TRBV7-3,many,.,TGTGCCAGCAGCTTGGGGATTAGGGACGGGGAGACCCAGTACTTC,CASSLGIRDGETQYF
TRBJ2-1,TRBV18,many,TRBD2,TGTGCCAGCTCACCCCTGACTAGCAGCGCATACAATGAGCAGTTCTTC,CASSPLTSSAYNEQFF
TRBJ1-3,TRBV20-1,few,.,TGCAGTGCTAGAGATGTACGGCTCTCTGGAAACACCATATATTTT,CSARDVRLSGNTIYF
TRBJ1-5,TRBV7-8,.,.,TGTGCCAGCAGACAAGACGGTAGCAATCAGCCCCAGCATTTT,CASRQDGSNQPQHF
TRBJ2-1,TRBV7-3,few,.,TGTGCCAGCAGCTTAATAGCTGGAGGGGTTTATGAGCAGTTCTTC,CASSLIAGGVYEQFF
TRBJ2-1,TRBV7-3,few,.,TGTGCCAGCAGCTACCTAAACAATGAGCAGTTCTTC,CASSYLNNEQFF
TRBJ2-1,TRBV6-1,.,.,TGTGCCAGCAAAAGAGGATTAGGCGAGAGTGAGCAGTTCTTC,CASKRGLGESEQFF
TRBJ2-5,TRBV3-1,many,.,TGTGCCAGCAGCCCGCCTCAGGGGGAGACCCAGTACTTC,CASSPPQGETQYF
TRBJ1-5,TRBV24-1,many,.,TGTGCCACCAGTTATAGCAATCAGCCCCAGCATTTT,CATSYSNQPQHF
TRBJ2-6,TRBV6-1,few,.,TGTGCCAGCAGTTTCCGGGGAGGCTCTGGGGCCAACGTCCTGACTTTC,CASSFRGGSGANVLTF
TRBJ2-7,TRBV6-1,many,.,TGTGCCAGGAAGGACAGCGGGTTATCCTACGAGCAGTACTTC,CARKDSGLSYEQYF
TRBJ1-5,TRBV19,.,.,TGTGCCACCCAGACGGATCGACAGACCAATCAGCCCCAGCACTTT,CATQTDRQTNQPQHF
TRBJ2-7,TRBV6-1,few,TRBD2,TGTGCCAGCAGTTCGCATGCTAGCGGGCGAACCTACGAGCAGTACTTC,CASSSHASGRTYEQYF
TRBJ2-3,TRBV6-1,few,.,TGTGCCAGCAAGGGATTTAGTAGCACAGATACGCAGTATTTT,CASKGFSSTDTQYF
TRBJ2-2,TRBV9,few,TRBD2,TGTGCCAGCAGTTCCGGGACTAGCGGGAGGCCCTACACCGGGGAGCTGTTTTTT,CASSSGTSGRPYTGELFF
TRBJ2-3,TRBV5-1,.,TRBD1,TGCGCCAGCAGCTTGGAGCAGGGGGCGCGAACAGATACGCAGTATTTT,CASSLEQGARTDTQYF
TRBJ1-1,TRBV7-8,.,.,TGTGCCAGCAGCTCCTCTGGGGGGGCTGCTTTCTTT,CASSSSGGAAFF
TRBJ2-7,TRBV28,many,TRBD2,TGTGCCAGTTACACAGGGACTAGCGGGAGCCACGAGCAGTACTTC,CASYTGTSGSHEQYF
TRBJ1-1,TRBV5-1,many,TRBD1,TGCGCCAGCAGCTTGCCCCCGACAGGGCACACTGAAGCTTTCTTT,CASSLPPTGHTEAFF
TRBJ2-4,TRBV20-1,.,TRBD2,TGCAGTGCCACGCAGCCGGGAGGGAGCATTCAGTACTTC,CSATQPGGSIQYF
TRBJ2-1,TRBV12-3/TRBV12-4,many,.,TGTGCCAGCAGTATCACCGGGGCCCCCGGTGAGCAGTTCTTC,CASSITGAPGEQFF
TRBJ2-1,TRBV7-2,many,TRBD2,TGTGCCAGCAGCTTAGGCGGGACTAGCGTCACGTATGAGCAGTTCTTC,CASSLGGTSVTYEQFF
TRBJ2-7,TRBV19,many,.,TGTGCCAGTACCCGGGGAGGTCGCGGATCCTACGAGCAGTACTTC,CASTRGGRGSYEQYF
TRBJ1-1,TRBV7-6,many,.,TGTGCCAGCAGCCCCATGGAGGCGAACACTGAAGCTTTCTTT,CASSPMEANTEAFF
TRBJ2-2,TRBV20-1,few,.,TGCAGTGCCCCCCGGACTAACACCGGGGAGCTGTTTTTT,CSAPRTNTGELFF
TRBJ2-4,TRBV28,many,TRBD2,TGTGCCAGCAGTTTCAGCGGGGGGCTAGCCAAAAACATTCAGTACTTC,CASSFSGGLAKNIQYF
TRBJ1-1,TRBV5-1,many,TRBD1,TGTGCCAGCAGCCGACAGGGGAACACTGAAGCTTTCTTT,CASSRQGNTEAFF
TRBJ1-2,TRBV28,many,TRBD1,TGTGCCAGCAGTTCCCCAGGGGGCCCTAACTATGGCTACACCTTC,CASSSPGGPNYGYTF
TRBJ1-5,TRBV6-1,few,.,TGTGCCAGCAGTCAGGACAGATCCCGCAATCAGCCCCAGCATTTT,CASSQDRSRNQPQHF
TRBJ2-7,TRBV7-2,many,TRBD1,TGTGCCAGCAGCTTAGAAAGTTGGGACAGGGGGATCTACGAGCAGTACTTC,CASSLESWDRGIYEQYF